The rows below give T cell receptor beta chains drawn from one sample of a study of naive and memory T cell subsets. TCRdb recomputed calls from the UMI-ligation and nested PCR reads with MiXCR, one row per CDR3 protein. The sample yields 120,000 to 150,000 distinct CDR3 sequences, around 21% seen once. The sample was naive CD8+ T cells from blood. The origin of the receptors is a human donor in good health. Both conserved end residues are part of each CDR3. Each record gives: D gene, J gene, V gene, CDR3 protein. The D gene is left open where the match is weak.

. TRBJ2-7 TRBV12-3/TRBV12-4 CASSPNGHEQYF
. TRBJ1-5 TRBV4-1 CASSQAPLGQPQHF
TRBD2 TRBJ2-1 TRBV27 CASSFSSGSYNEQFF
. TRBJ2-7 TRBV11-2 CASSSGFTLLYEQYF
. TRBJ2-1 TRBV12-3/TRBV12-4 CASSGRGFEQFF
. TRBJ2-7 TRBV5-5 CASSQQGRTYEQYF
. TRBJ1-6 TRBV7-9 CASSSEGIGEPLHF
. TRBJ2-2 TRBV4-3 CASSPYTAGGELFF
TRBD1 TRBJ2-7 TRBV5-4 CASSLVTGDSYEQYF
TRBD2 TRBJ2-5 TRBV28 CASSPSQLAGIGETQYF